The 20 T cell receptor beta chains listed next were all sequenced from one sample in a study of cytomegalovirus exposure and HLA in healthy donors. The PCR ran on 60 Vbeta and 13 Jbeta primers. Produced via immunoSEQ multiplex PCR; TCRdb's table is partial and in-frame only. The sample yields about 170,000 clones, around 78% seen once. The specimen was PBMCs. All receptors derive from a woman between 25 and 40 years old in good health and CMV-seropositive.

This chain joins TRBV12-5 and TRBJ1-1; D is perhaps TRBD1 (6 bases). V gave up 3 bases and J gave up 1 base, with 15 bases separating them. The CDR3 extends over 16 amino acids. Germline CDR1 and CDR2: LGHNT and FRNRAP. The CDR3 sequence: CASGFFLGGANTEAFF. The CDR3 DNA reads TGTGCTAGTGGTTTTTTCCTCGGGGGGGCGAACACTGAAGCTTTCTTT.

This chain links TRBV10-3 with TRBJ1-1, with no clear D. The germline V and J ends were trimmed by 0 bases and 7 bases, with 9 bases remaining between them. Germline V gene sequence: CDR1 ENHRY, CDR2 SYGVKD. This CDR3 is built from 13 residues. The CDR3: CAISESASGEAFF. In DNA, the CDR3 is TGTGCCATCAGTGAGTCGGCCAGTGGTGAAGCTTTCTTT.

CDR3 residues: CASSGDRDLETQYF. In nucleotides, the CDR3 is TGTGCCAGCAGCGGGGACAGGGATTTAGAGACCCAGTACTTC. The chain joins TRBV13 to TRBJ2-5; 9 bases agree with TRBD1. With V trimmed by 5 bases and J by 4 bases, 5 bases remained unmatched. Per germline, CDR1 PRHDT and CDR2 FYEKMQ (reference sequence). CDR3 length equals 14 residues. Filled out from reference TRBV13 and TRBJ2-5, the complete variable domain reads AAGVIQSPRHLIKEKRETATLKCYPIPRHDTVYWYQQGPGQDPQFLISFYEKMQSDKGSIPDRFSAQQFSDYHSELNMSSLELGDSALYFCASSGDRDLETQYFGPGTRLLVL.

The CDR3: CASSVGLAETGDYEQYF. The DNA of the CDR3 is TGTGCCAGCAGTGTGGGACTAGCGGAAACGGGGGACTACGAGCAGTACTTC. This chain connects TRBV28 to TRBJ2-7, with TRBD2 matching 11 bases. CDR3 size: 17 residues. V dropped 5 bases and J dropped 3; count of bases not matched to a gene: 12. From germline, CDR1 is MDHEN and CDR2 SYDVKM.

This clone has only a few counts. V is TRBV5-8 and J is TRBJ2-7; TRBD1 aligns across 8 bases. V dropped 3 bases and J dropped 3; count of bases not matched to a gene: 11. The CDR3 is 16 residues long. Germline CDR1 reads SGHTS; CDR2 reads YDEGEE. CDR3 residues: CASSWPKNRGDYEQYF. The DNA of the CDR3 is TGTGCCAGCAGCTGGCCGAAAAACAGGGGGGACTACGAGCAGTACTTC.

This chain uses TRBV2 with TRBJ2-7; no clear D. The CDR3 contains 12 residues. The germline CDR1 and CDR2 sequences are SNHLY and FYNNEI. V was cut by 3 bases and J by 6 bases, with 9 bases left in between. CDR3 in DNA: TGTGCCAGCAGTGAGTATGTCTCCGAGCAGTACTTC. It yields the protein CASSEYVSEQYF.

On this clone itself: A junction boundary mismatches the germline segment, possibly from a read error. The CDR3 coding sequence is TGTGCCAGTAGCCGGGACAGCCCGTCGGGCCAGAACGCTGAAGCTTTCTTT. Translated, it gives CASSRDSPSGQNAEAFF. This rearrangement joins TRBV19 to TRBJ1-1; 7 bases map to TRBD1. Germline V lookup: CDR1 LNHDA, CDR2 SQIVND (reference sequence). CDR3 length: 17 amino acids.

The chain uses TRBV7-9 and TRBJ1-2, with D tentatively TRBD1 (5 bases). Trimming took off 2 bases at V and 6 bases at J, with 16 bases between the two ends. CDR1 and CDR2 (germline): SEHNR, FQNEAQ (reference sequence). The CDR3 is 15 amino acids. The CDR3 DNA sequence: TGTGCCAGCAGCTTAACCAGGGCGGGACGGGATGGCTACACCTTC. Residues: CASSLTRAGRDGYTF.

This clone was seen a handful of times. This chain links TRBV6-6 with TRBJ2-7; 7 bases match TRBD1. The CDR3 consists of 13 residues. The germline V gene has CDR1 MNHNY and CDR2 SVGAGI (reference sequence). J lost 0 bases, V lost 8 bases, and 4 bases had no gene match. The CDR3 bases are TGTGCCAGCGGTCGGGACAGCTCCTACGAGCAGTACTTC. Its translation is CASGRDSSYEQYF.

This clone was counted between two and nine times. This chain links TRBV25-1 with TRBJ1-1; TRBD1 might be the D (6 bases). There are 13 residues in the CDR3. V was shortened by 4 bases and J by 9 bases, with 15 bases between the two germline ends. Germline assignment: CDR1 MGHDK and CDR2 SYGVNS. The CDR3 DNA sequence: TGTGCCAGCAGTGGCCAGGGGTCTCTCAAAGCTTTCTTT. Translation: CASSGQGSLKAFF.

This sequence joins TRBV30 and TRBJ1-5; 7 bases fit TRBD1. CDR1 and CDR2 (germline): GTSNPN, SVGIG (reference sequence). The CDR3 has 13 residues. J gave up 1 base and V 3 bases, and 0 bases lay outside the gene matches. The CDR3 sequence is CAWRGQSNQPQHF. CDR3 in DNA: TGTGCCTGGAGGGGACAGAGCAATCAGCCCCAGCATTTT.

This clone occurred once. This chain links TRBV10-3 with TRBJ1-2; no definite D call. Germline V gene sequence: CDR1 ENHRY, CDR2 SYGVKD. V gave up 4 bases and J gave up 5 bases, with 8 bases separating them. The length of the CDR3 is 12 residues. This CDR3 reads CAISVETYGYTF. Written as DNA, the CDR3 is TGTGCCATCAGTGTCGAGACATATGGCTACACCTTC.

This clone was observed a few times. V is TRBV28 and J is TRBJ1-5; tentative D call: TRBD1 (6 bases). This CDR3 is built from 14 residues. Per germline, CDR1 MDHEN and CDR2 SYDVKM. V lost 5 bases to trimming and J lost 1 base, with 9 bases between them. For the CDR3, the DNA is TGTGCCAGCAGTCAAAGGGGGAGCAATCAGCCCCAGCATTTT. Protein: CASSQRGSNQPQHF.

This chain connects TRBV4-1 to TRBJ1-3, with D perhaps matching TRBD1 (6 bases). Deletions cut 4 bases from V and 0 bases from J, with 16 bases between. This CDR3 comprises 17 residues. Germline loops: CDR1 MGHRA, CDR2 YSYEKL. The CDR3 here is CASSPIAGQSSGNTIYF. The CDR3 nucleotides read TGCGCCAGCAGCCCAATCGCCGGACAGAGCTCTGGAAACACCATATATTTT.

This clone was seen just once. This sequence joins TRBV5-6 and TRBJ2-5; possibly TRBD1 for D (6 bases). The CDR3 covers 16 residues. With 2 bases removed from V and 2 bases from J, the gap between germline ends came to 16 bases. Germline values: CDR1 SGHDT, CDR2 YYEEEE. The CDR3 is CASSFGLTGAQETQYF. The CDR3 DNA reads as TGTGCCAGCAGCTTCGGCCTGACAGGAGCTCAAGAGACCCAGTACTTC. The variable domain in full, with the rest retrieved from reference TRBV5-6 and TRBJ2-5, is DAGVTQSPTHLIKTRGQQVTLRCSPKSGHDTVSWYQQALGQGPQFIFQYYEEEERQRGNFPDRFSGHQFPNYSSELNVNALLLGDSALYLCASSFGLTGAQETQYFGPGTRLLVL.

There are a few counts of this clone. The CDR3 sequence: CASSLALGGEDGANVLTF. The CDR3 DNA reads TGTGCCAGCAGCTTAGCGCTGGGGGGGGAGGACGGGGCCAACGTCCTGACTTTC. The chain joins TRBV7-9 to TRBJ2-6, with 7 bases identical to TRBD2. V was clipped by 0 bases and J by 4 bases; unmatched bases: 9. In germline, CDR1 is SEHNR, CDR2 FQNEAQ (reference sequence). CDR3 length equals 18 residues.

The chain joins TRBV5-1 to TRBJ1-3, with D tentatively TRBD1 (5 bases). The CDR3 is made up of 17 amino acids. From germline, CDR1 is SGHRS and CDR2 YFSETQ. Trimming removed 5 bases from V and 0 bases from J, with 18 bases in between. The CDR3 nucleotides are TGCGCCAGCAGATCAACCGGCAGGGCCGGCTCTGGAAACACCATATATTTT. This translates into CASRSTGRAGSGNTIYF. Full variable domain (remainder filled in from reference TRBV5-1 and TRBJ1-3): KAGVTQTPRYLIKTRGQQVTLSCSPISGHRSVSWYQQTPGQGLQFLFEYFSETQRNKGNFPGRFSGRQFSNSRSEMNVSTLELGDSALYLCASRSTGRAGSGNTIYFGEGSWLTVV.

The V gene is TRBV7-2, the J gene TRBJ1-2; the D gene is possibly TRBD1 (6 bases). Germline CDR1 SGHTA, CDR2 FQGNSA. The CDR3 is made up of 13 amino acids. V lost 5 bases and J 8 bases, leaving 15 bases between the germline ends. As DNA, the CDR3 is TGTGCCAGCAGCGGTACAGGGTTAGGCGGCTACACCTTC. Its translation: CASSGTGLGGYTF.

The count of this clone is one. The genes are TRBV19 and TRBJ2-7; the D gene is possibly TRBD2 (6 bases). V lost 5 bases and J lost 6, with 8 bases in between. Germline CDR1 and CDR2: LNHDA and SQIVND (reference sequence). CDR3 size: 11 residues. The CDR3 loop is CASSGGVEQYF. The CDR3 bases are TGTGCCAGTAGTGGAGGGGTCGAGCAGTACTTC.

The chain is built from TRBV2 and TRBJ2-1; D is perhaps TRBD2 (5 bases). This CDR3 is built from 11 residues. Germline CDR1 and CDR2: SNHLY and FYNNEI. V lost 5 bases to trimming and J lost 7 bases, with 6 bases between them. The CDR3 DNA follows: TGTGCCAGCAGTACTAGAAATGAGCAGTTCTTC. Translation: CASSTRNEQFF.